The rows below give T cell receptor beta chains drawn from one sample of a study of blood T cells in healthy people across ages. TCRdb recomputed calls from the 5' RACE reads with MiXCR, one row per CDR3 protein. The table records around 850,000 distinct CDR3 sequences, about 37% of them present only once. The source material was blood. These receptors all stem from a young man in good health. CDR3s include the opening cysteine and the closing phenylalanine or tryptophan. The D gene is left open where the match is weak. Only some rows state a clone size, as once, few, many or a class for expanded clones.

length: 14; D: TRBD1; V: TRBV20-1; size: -; J: TRBJ1-2; CDR3: CSARTDRVNYGYIF; DNA: TGCAGTGCCAGAACGGACAGGGTGAACTATGGCTACATCTTC
length: 13; D: -; V: TRBV12-3/TRBV12-4; size: once; J: TRBJ2-3; CDR3: CAGSPTTSWTQYF; DNA: TGTGCCGGCAGCCCTACTACTAGCTGGACGCAGTATTTT
length: 13; D: TRBD1; V: TRBV20-1; size: few; J: TRBJ1-1; CDR3: CSAGTGPNTEAFF; DNA: TGCAGTGCGGGGACAGGCCCGAACACTGAAGCTTTCTTT
length: 14; D: TRBD2; V: TRBV4-1; size: -; J: TRBJ2-7; CDR3: CASSQDGLAYEQYF; DNA: TGCGCCAGCAGCCAAGATGGACTAGCCTACGAGCAGTACTTC
length: 14; D: TRBD1; V: TRBV5-1; size: -; J: TRBJ2-5; CDR3: CASREGTGQETQYF; DNA: TGCGCCAGCAGAGAGGGGACAGGTCAAGAGACCCAGTACTTC
length: 13; D: -; V: TRBV7-2; size: few; J: TRBJ1-1; CDR3: CASSFVGNTEAFF; DNA: TGTGCCAGCAGCTTCGTGGGGAACACTGAAGCTTTCTTT
length: 13; D: -; V: TRBV5-1; size: few; J: TRBJ2-1; CDR3: CASSVGLINEQFF; DNA: TGCGCCAGCTCTGTGGGTTTGATAAATGAGCAGTTCTTC
length: 15; D: TRBD2; V: TRBV5-1; size: few; J: TRBJ2-1; CDR3: CASTQTEAGHNEQFF; DNA: TGCGCCAGCACCCAGACTGAAGCGGGGCACAATGAGCAGTTCTTC
length: 13; D: -; V: TRBV12-3/TRBV12-4; size: -; J: TRBJ1-5; CDR3: CASSFSAGQPQHF; DNA: TGTGCCAGCAGTTTCTCAGCGGGTCAGCCCCAGCATTTT
length: 12; D: -; V: TRBV2; size: -; J: TRBJ2-5; CDR3: CASMDKGETQYF; DNA: TGTGCCAGCATGGATAAGGGCGAGACCCAGTACTTC
length: 17; D: TRBD2; V: TRBV5-1; size: few; J: TRBJ2-5; CDR3: CASSLSRPSGGENEQYF; DNA: TGCGCCAGCAGCTTGTCTCGTCCTAGCGGGGGGGAAAATGAGCAGTACTTC
length: 14; D: -; V: TRBV6-1; size: few; J: TRBJ1-1; CDR3: CASSEAQGLGGAFF; DNA: TGTGCCAGCAGTGAGGCGCAGGGGTTGGGGGGAGCTTTCTTT
length: 12; D: -; V: TRBV30; size: -; J: TRBJ2-1; CDR3: CAFSTGRGEQFF; DNA: TGTGCCTTCTCCACGGGACGGGGTGAGCAGTTCTTC
length: 14; D: -; V: TRBV4-3; size: -; J: TRBJ2-1; CDR3: CASSRDAVGNGQFF; DNA: TGCGCCAGCAGCCGGGACGCGGTGGGCAATGGGCAGTTCTTC
length: 14; D: TRBD2; V: TRBV29-1; size: few; J: TRBJ2-3; CDR3: CSVDRGGSTDTQYF; DNA: TGCAGCGTTGATCGCGGGGGGAGCACAGATACGCAGTATTTT
length: 15; D: TRBD1; V: TRBV4-3; size: few; J: TRBJ1-1; CDR3: CASSQEQGPEGKAFF; DNA: TGCGCCAGCAGCCAAGAACAGGGGCCGGAAGGGAAAGCTTTCTTT
length: 15; D: TRBD1; V: TRBV6-5; size: few; J: TRBJ2-7; CDR3: CASSYSGDRFYEQYF; DNA: TGTGCCAGCAGTTACTCGGGGGACAGGTTCTATGAGCAGTACTTC
length: 13; D: -; V: TRBV6-2/TRBV6-3; size: -; J: TRBJ2-7; CDR3: CASSYEGYNEQYF; DNA: TGTGCCAGCAGTTACGAGGGCTACAATGAGCAGTACTTC
length: 15; D: -; V: TRBV7-3; size: -; J: TRBJ1-2; CDR3: CASSTWTPGSYGYTF; DNA: TGTGCCAGCAGCACATGGACTCCTGGGAGCTATGGCTACACCTTC
length: 13; D: TRBD1; V: TRBV20-1; size: -; J: TRBJ2-7; CDR3: CSATGTGSHEQYF; DNA: TGCAGTGCTACCGGGACAGGGTCCCACGAGCAGTACTTC
length: 13; D: -; V: TRBV7-9; size: -; J: TRBJ1-2; CDR3: CASTTGQVYGYTF; DNA: TGTGCCAGCACCACGGGGCAGGTCTATGGCTACACCTTC
length: 12; D: -; V: TRBV12-5; size: -; J: TRBJ2-5; CDR3: CASGTGFETQYF; DNA: TGTGCTAGTGGCACTGGATTTGAGACCCAGTACTTC
length: 15; D: -; V: TRBV20-1; size: -; J: TRBJ2-3; CDR3: CSATWDIASTDTQYF; DNA: TGCAGTGCCACCTGGGACATCGCTAGCACAGATACGCAGTATTTT
length: 15; D: -; V: TRBV28; size: -; J: TRBJ2-7; CDR3: CASSFGQDSSYEQYF; DNA: TGTGCCAGCAGTTTCGGCCAGGATAGCTCCTACGAGCAGTACTTC
length: 20; D: -; V: TRBV4-2; size: many; J: TRBJ2-1; CDR3: CASSQEPFTGWALPYNEQFF; DNA: TGTGCCAGCAGCCAAGAGCCCTTCACGGGGTGGGCCCTTCCCTACAATGAGCAGTTCTTC
length: 15; D: -; V: TRBV6-5; size: few; J: TRBJ1-5; CDR3: CASGSGWGSNQPQHF; DNA: TGTGCCAGCGGATCAGGGTGGGGCAGCAATCAGCCCCAGCATTTT
length: 17; D: TRBD2; V: TRBV2; size: -; J: TRBJ2-1; CDR3: CASRTMTSGGTWDEQFF; DNA: TGTGCCAGCAGGACGATGACTAGCGGGGGCACCTGGGATGAGCAGTTCTTC
length: 16; D: TRBD1; V: TRBV2; size: many; J: TRBJ2-6; CDR3: CASSDHRGTGANVLTF; DNA: TGTGCCAGCAGTGACCACAGGGGAACTGGGGCCAACGTCCTGACTTTC
length: 13; D: -; V: TRBV7-9; size: few; J: TRBJ1-1; CDR3: CATPAGRNTEAFF; DNA: TGTGCCACTCCGGCAGGACGTAACACTGAAGCTTTCTTT
length: 15; D: -; V: TRBV15; size: -; J: TRBJ2-3; CDR3: CATSRDGVQWDTQYF; DNA: TGTGCCACCAGCAGAGATGGGGTCCAGTGGGATACGCAGTATTTT
length: 13; D: -; V: TRBV15; size: -; J: TRBJ2-3; CDR3: CATSRTGTQQQYF; DNA: TGTGCCACCAGCAGAACCGGGACCCAACAGCAGTATTTT
length: 14; D: -; V: TRBV18; size: -; J: TRBJ1-5; CDR3: CASSRGAKNQPQHF; DNA: TGTGCCAGCTCACGGGGGGCAAAAAATCAGCCCCAGCATTTT
length: 19; D: TRBD2; V: TRBV7-6; size: -; J: TRBJ2-1; CDR3: CASRATSGGGASSYNEQFF; DNA: TGTGCCAGCAGGGCTACTAGCGGGGGGGGTGCCAGCTCCTACAATGAGCAGTTCTTC
length: 14; D: TRBD1; V: TRBV9; size: -; J: TRBJ1-2; CDR3: CASGGDSLYFGYTF; DNA: TGTGCCAGCGGGGGGGACAGTCTATATTTTGGCTACACCTTC
length: 14; D: -; V: TRBV27; size: once; J: TRBJ2-7; CDR3: CASSPGPSLYERYF; DNA: TGTGCCAGCAGTCCCGGACCCTCCCTCTACGAGCGGTACTTC
length: 15; D: -; V: TRBV13; size: -; J: TRBJ2-1; CDR3: CASSFSGLLYNEQFF; DNA: TGTGCCAGCAGCTTCTCGGGACTCCTCTACAATGAGCAGTTCTTC
length: 16; D: -; V: TRBV10-3; size: -; J: TRBJ2-5; CDR3: CAISDTSDSRGETQYF; DNA: TGTGCCATCAGTGATACATCCGACAGCCGAGGGGAGACCCAGTACTTC
length: 15; D: -; V: TRBV30; size: -; J: TRBJ1-5; CDR3: CAWSEGLRRDQPQHF; DNA: TGTGCCTGGAGTGAAGGTCTTCGAAGGGATCAGCCCCAGCATTTT
length: 11; D: -; V: TRBV2; size: -; J: TRBJ2-5; CDR3: CASELEETQYF; DNA: TGTGCCAGCGAATTGGAAGAGACCCAGTACTTC
length: 14; D: -; V: TRBV3-1; size: few; J: TRBJ1-5; CDR3: CASSQEGGEQPQHF; DNA: TGTGCCAGCAGCCAAGAGGGCGGGGAACAGCCCCAGCATTTT